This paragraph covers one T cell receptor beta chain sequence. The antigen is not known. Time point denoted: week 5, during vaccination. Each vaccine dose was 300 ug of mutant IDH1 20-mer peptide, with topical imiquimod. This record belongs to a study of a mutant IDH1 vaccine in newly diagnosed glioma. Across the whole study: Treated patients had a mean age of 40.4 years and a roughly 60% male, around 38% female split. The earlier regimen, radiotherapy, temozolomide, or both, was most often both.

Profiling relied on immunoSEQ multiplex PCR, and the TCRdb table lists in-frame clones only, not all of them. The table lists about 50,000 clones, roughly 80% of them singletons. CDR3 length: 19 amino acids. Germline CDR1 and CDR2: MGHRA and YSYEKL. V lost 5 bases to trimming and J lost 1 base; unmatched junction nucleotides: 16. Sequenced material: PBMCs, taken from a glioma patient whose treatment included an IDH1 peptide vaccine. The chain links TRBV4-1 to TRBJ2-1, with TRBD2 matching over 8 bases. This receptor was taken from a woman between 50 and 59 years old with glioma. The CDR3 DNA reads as TGCGCCAGCAGCACGCGATCAATGGCTAGCGGGCCATCCTACAATGAGCAGTTCTTC. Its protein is CASSTRSMASGPSYNEQFF.